Presented here are 5 T cell receptor beta chains from one specimen sequenced in a study of cytomegalovirus exposure and HLA in healthy donors. The PCR used 60 Vbeta and 13 Jbeta primers. Clones were read by immunoSEQ multiplex PCR, and TCRdb kept only the in-frame ones, dropping some. This sample's clone table lists roughly 120,000 clones. The sequencing sample was made of PBMCs. Receptors originate from a man aged 25-45 years in good health and CMV-seronegative.

The J gene is TRBJ2-5, the V gene TRBV25-1; 12 nucleotides align to TRBD1. Germline values: CDR1 MGHDK, CDR2 SYGVNS. The V gene end was trimmed by 6 bases and the J gene end by 11 bases; junction bases not matched to a gene: 10. The CDR3 length is 14 residues. The chain's CDR3 is CASSRDRGHREQYF. The CDR3, as DNA: TGTGCCAGCAGCCGGGACAGGGGGCATCGGGAGCAGTACTTC.

This rearrangement joins TRBV6-4 to TRBJ2-3; 8 bases fit TRBD1. The CDR3 is made up of 14 amino acids. Germline V lookup: CDR1 MRHNA, CDR2 SNTAGT. The junction had 4 bases not matched to a gene; V was cut back by 5 bases and J by 3 bases. The CDR3 loop is CASSRDRLTDTQYF. The CDR3 region has the DNA TGTGCCAGCAGTCGGGACAGGTTGACAGATACGCAGTATTTT.

The chain recombines TRBV2 with TRBJ1-1, with D possibly being TRBD1 (6 bases). This CDR3 is built from 13 residues. From germline, CDR1 is SNHLY and CDR2 FYNNEI. V shed 8 bases and J shed 0 bases, with 10 bases lying between them. CDR3 sequence: CASGGQMNTEAFF. The CDR3 DNA sequence: TGTGCCAGCGGGGGACAAATGAACACTGAAGCTTTCTTT. Using reference TRBV2 and TRBJ1-1 for the parts outside the CDR3, the full variable domain is EPEVTQTPSHQVTQMGQEVILRCVPISNHLYFYWYRQILGQKVEFLVSFYNNEISEKSEIFDDQFSVERPDGSNFTLKIRSTKLEDSAMYFCASGGQMNTEAFFGQGTRLTVV.

The chain is built from TRBV19 and TRBJ1-2, with D possibly TRBD1 on 6 matching bases. Germline lookup yields CDR1 LNHDA and CDR2 SQIVND (reference sequence). Between the trimmed V and J ends, which lost 3 bases and 4 bases, there was a span of 21 bases. This CDR3 region has 17 residues. The CDR3 nucleotides are TGTGCCAGTAGTATTATCCAGGGGAGTCAAGTGAGCTATGGCTACACCTTC. Protein: CASSIIQGSQVSYGYTF.

The rearrangement uses TRBV5-5 and TRBJ2-3; D call uncertain. CDR3 length equals 15 residues. From germline, CDR1 is SGHKS and CDR2 YYEKEE (reference sequence). V lost 4 bases to trimming and J lost 4 bases, with 16 bases between them. The CDR3 sequence: CASSHWAENSDTQYF. In nucleotides, the CDR3 is TGTGCCAGCAGCCATTGGGCAGAAAATTCAGATACGCAGTATTTT.